This entry features one T cell receptor beta chain sequence. What it binds is unknown. Germline trimming cut 7 bases from V and 3 bases from J; bases unmatched to any gene: 17. The germline gives CDR1 SNHLY, CDR2 FYNNEI. The length of the CDR3 is 17 residues. These data come from a study of PD-1 blockade in classical Hodgkin lymphoma. Study information: With a 2-week interval, patients received intravenous nivolumab at 3 mg/kg. Study results and limitations: CD8+ TCR diversity did not rise significantly by C4D1, unlike CD4+.

The method was immunoSEQ multiplex PCR; TCRdb's version includes in-frame clones alone and lacks a portion of them. Among roughly 86,000 clones, nearly 85% were seen once, and the ten largest hold 15% to 20%. Time point described: cycle 4 day 1 (C4D1), after six to seven weeks of nivolumab. Each patient relapsed following autologous stem cell transplantation, and prior brentuximab vedotin exposure differed. Best outcomes ranged across complete response, partial response and progressive disease. The receptor was derived from a human donor with classical Hodgkin lymphoma. The chain has TRBV2 and TRBJ2-7; 8 nucleotides align to TRBD2. The specimen comprised peripheral blood mononuclear cells (PBMCs), sampled before the fourth cycle of nivolumab. CDR3 protein: CASTHRRGGRNHYEQYF. The DNA for the CDR3 is TGTGCCAGCACCCACAGGCGGGGCGGGAGGAACCACTACGAGCAGTACTTC.